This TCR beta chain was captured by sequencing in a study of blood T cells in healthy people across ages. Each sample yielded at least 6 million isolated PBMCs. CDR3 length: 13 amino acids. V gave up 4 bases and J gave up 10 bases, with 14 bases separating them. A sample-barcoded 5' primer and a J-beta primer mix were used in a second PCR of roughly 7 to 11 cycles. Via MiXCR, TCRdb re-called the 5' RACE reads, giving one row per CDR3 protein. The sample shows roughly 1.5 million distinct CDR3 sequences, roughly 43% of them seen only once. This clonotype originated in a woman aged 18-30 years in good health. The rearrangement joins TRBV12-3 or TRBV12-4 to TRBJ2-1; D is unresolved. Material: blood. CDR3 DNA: TGTGCCAGCAGTTACGAGGTTGGGGTAGAGCAGTTCTTC. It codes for CASSYEVGVEQFF.